These T cell receptor beta chains were read from a single sample in a study of T cell repertoires in cytomegalovirus infection. MiXCR was run by TCRdb on the reads, yielding one entry per CDR3 protein. The sample records 350,000 to 500,000 distinct CDR3 sequences, roughly 30% being singletons. The sample consisted of PBMCs. Receptor source: a human donor in good health (CMV status not recorded). Some clones in this sample may be carry-over from other donors' samples. Both conserved end residues are part of each CDR3. A D gene is named only where the DNA matches it firmly. The size entry is marked missing in some rows and otherwise reads once, few, many or a size class.

TRBJ2-5 | - | TRBV6-2/TRBV6-3 | TRBD2 | TGTGCCAGCAGTATTGAGCGGGGGGCCGTCCAAGAGACCCAGTACTTC | CASSIERGAVQETQYF
TRBJ2-5 | - | TRBV5-3 | TRBD2 | TGTGCCAGCAGCTTGAGTAGCGGGGGACAAAGGTGGGAGACCCAGTACTTC | CASSLSSGGQRWETQYF
TRBJ2-2 | few | TRBV7-6 | TRBD1 | TGTGCCAGCAGCTTAGTGGGACAGGGAGGCGGGGAGCTGTTTTTT | CASSLVGQGGGELFF
TRBJ1-4 | - | TRBV27 | TRBD1 | TGTGCCAGCAGTACCGTACAGGGGGGGAATGAAAAACTGTTTTTT | CASSTVQGGNEKLFF
TRBJ2-5 | many | TRBV7-8 | - | TGTGCCAGCACGAGGCAGATAGAGACCCAGTACTTC | CASTRQIETQYF
TRBJ1-4 | few | TRBV6-5 | TRBD1 | TGTGCCAGCAGTTACACTGACAGGGGCCGTGAAAAACTGTTTTTT | CASSYTDRGREKLFF
TRBJ2-3 | few | TRBV12-3/TRBV12-4 | - | TGTGCCAGCAGTTTAATCGGGCGGGGCCCCGCAGATACGCAGTATTTT | CASSLIGRGPADTQYF
TRBJ2-1 | - | TRBV7-9 | TRBD2 | TGTGCCAGCAGCTCCTCTACCACTAGCGGGGGGCCCCCTGGCACCTACAATGAGCAGTTCTTC | CASSSSTTSGGPPGTYNEQFF
TRBJ1-6 | - | TRBV28 | - | TGTGCCAGCAGTTTAAGGCAGGGCACTAATTCACCCCTCCACTTT | CASSLRQGTNSPLHF
TRBJ2-4 | - | TRBV20-1 | - | TGCAGTGCTAGAGATCTCAACCGGGGGCCGGCCAAAAACATTCAGTACTTC | CSARDLNRGPAKNIQYF
TRBJ2-3 | once | TRBV7-2 | TRBD1 | TGTGCCAGCAGCCCACCCCCGGGACAGGGGGCGTCAGATACGCAGTATTTT | CASSPPPGQGASDTQYF
TRBJ2-6 | - | TRBV5-4 | - | TGTGCCAGCAGCTTTCGGGCCCGGAAGACTTCTGGGGCCAACGTCCTGACTTTC | CASSFRARKTSGANVLTF
TRBJ2-3 | - | TRBV25-1 | - | TGTGCCAGCAGTGGGATAGCGCGGGGAATCACAGATACGCAGTATTTT | CASSGIARGITDTQYF
TRBJ2-2 | few | TRBV27 | - | TGTGCCAGCAATCGGGCCGGGACCCGGAACACCGGGGAGCTGTTTTTT | CASNRAGTRNTGELFF
TRBJ1-1 | - | TRBV10-2 | - | TGCGCCAGCAGTGCAAGTAGGAGGAACACTGAAGCTTTCTTT | CASSASRRNTEAFF
TRBJ2-1 | - | TRBV27 | - | TGTGCCAGCAGTTTGGTGGGGGGCCGGTTTAGGGGAGGCAATGAGCAGTTCTTC | CASSLVGGRFRGGNEQFF
TRBJ1-6 | - | TRBV6-1 | - | TGTGCCAGCAGACCTGAGGGGATCTATAATTCACCCCTCCACTTT | CASRPEGIYNSPLHF
TRBJ2-7 | - | TRBV7-2 | - | TGTGCCAGCAGCTACGACAGGACTAAGACCTACGAGCAGTACTTC | CASSYDRTKTYEQYF
TRBJ2-7 | many | TRBV7-6 | - | TGTGCCAGCAGCTTAGGGGAGGTTACCTACGAGCAGTACTTC | CASSLGEVTYEQYF
TRBJ1-2 | - | TRBV27 | TRBD1 | TGTGCCAGCGGGCCCCGGGACAGGAGCTACACCTTC | CASGPRDRSYTF
TRBJ2-1 | - | TRBV7-6 | - | TGTGCCAGCAGCTCGCCGACAGTTAGCTCCTACAATGAGCAGTTCTTC | CASSSPTVSSYNEQFF
TRBJ1-3 | - | TRBV11-2 | TRBD1 | TGTGCCAGCAGCCGGGGACAGGACATTGGAAACACCATATATTTT | CASSRGQDIGNTIYF
TRBJ2-7 | many | TRBV7-2 | TRBD2 | TGTGCCAGCAGCGCGGGACTAGCGGGGGCCCTCTACGAGCAGTACTTC | CASSAGLAGALYEQYF
TRBJ2-5 | many | TRBV7-2 | - | TGTGCCAGCAGCTTAGACGGACAGAGACCGCTCCAGTACTTC | CASSLDGQRPLQYF
TRBJ2-7 | - | TRBV7-6 | - | TGTGCCAGCAGCCAAGGACCGTATAGCCACGAGCAGTACTTC | CASSQGPYSHEQYF
TRBJ2-3 | many | TRBV28 | TRBD2 | TGTGCCAGCAGTTTTTCCCGGGGACTAGGGACTAGCACAGATACGCAGTATTTT | CASSFSRGLGTSTDTQYF
TRBJ2-5 | - | TRBV16 | - | TGTGCCAGCAGCCAATTTGTACAAGAGACCCAGTACTTC | CASSQFVQETQYF
TRBJ1-6 | - | TRBV19 | - | TGTGCCAGTAGATCCGGCAGGGCGAGTGTTCCGGCCCTCCACTTT | CASRSGRASVPALHF
TRBJ2-7 | - | TRBV5-5 | TRBD1 | TGTGCCAGCAGCTTTTGGGACAGGGACGAGCAGTACTTC | CASSFWDRDEQYF
TRBJ2-2 | many | TRBV19 | TRBD1 | TGTGCCAGTAGTATCGCTCCGGGACAGTTAAACACCGGGGAGCTGTTTTTT | CASSIAPGQLNTGELFF
TRBJ2-1 | - | TRBV7-9 | - | TGTGCCAGCAGCTTCCGACGGGAACACAATGAGCAGTTCTTC | CASSFRREHNEQFF
TRBJ1-2 | - | TRBV6-5 | TRBD1 | TGTGCCAGCTGCCCCGGACAGGGGGACTTCTACTATGGCTACACCTTC | CASCPGQGDFYYGYTF
TRBJ2-1 | - | TRBV5-1 | - | TGCGCCAGCAGCGCCCCCGGGACGGACAATGAGCAGTTCTTC | CASSAPGTDNEQFF
TRBJ2-7 | - | TRBV4-1 | TRBD1 | TGCGCCAGCAGCCAGAAGAGGACAGGGAACTACGAGCAGTACTTC | CASSQKRTGNYEQYF
TRBJ1-1 | - | TRBV4-1 | - | TGCGCCAGCAGCCCATCTGACCCGAACACTGAAGCTTTCTTT | CASSPSDPNTEAFF
TRBJ2-1 | - | TRBV19 | TRBD2 | TGTGCCACCGGGGTGACTAGCGGGGGAGATGAGCAGTTCTTC | CATGVTSGGDEQFF
TRBJ2-1 | - | TRBV6-6 | TRBD2 | TGTGCCAGCAGTTACCAAGGGACTAGTGGCCATGAGCAGTTCTTC | CASSYQGTSGHEQFF
TRBJ1-3 | - | TRBV10-2 | TRBD1 | TGCGCCAGCACCGAGGGGGACAGGATTAACTCTGGAAACACCATATATTTT | CASTEGDRINSGNTIYF
TRBJ2-1 | few | TRBV5-6 | TRBD1 | TGTGCCAGCAGTTACGGACAGGGCTACAATGAGCAGTTCTTC | CASSYGQGYNEQFF
TRBJ1-3 | - | TRBV20-1 | - | TGCAGTGCTATCGGGGCTTCCTCTGGAAACACCATATATTTT | CSAIGASSGNTIYF
TRBJ2-6 | few | TRBV19 | - | TGTGCCAGTAGCCCAACCTACTCTGGGGCCAACGTCCTGACTTTC | CASSPTYSGANVLTF
TRBJ1-6 | many | TRBV6-1 | - | TGTGCCAGCAGTGAAGCCCCTCCTAATTCACCCCTCCACTTT | CASSEAPPNSPLHF
TRBJ1-1 | - | TRBV15 | - | TGTGCCACCAGCAGTTCGGGCGCGAACACTGAAGCTTTCTTT | CATSSSGANTEAFF
TRBJ2-5 | few | TRBV6-5 | TRBD2 | TGTGCCAGCAGTTACTCGAGACTAGCGGGGGGACCCGTCGAGGAGACCCAGTACTTC | CASSYSRLAGGPVEETQYF
TRBJ2-7 | - | TRBV10-3 | - | TGTGCCATCGGGAGACAGGCCGCCTACGAGCAGTACTTC | CAIGRQAAYEQYF
TRBJ2-2 | - | TRBV5-4 | - | TGTGCCAGCAGCTATAACAGGAACACCGGGGAGCTGTTTTTT | CASSYNRNTGELFF
TRBJ2-5 | few | TRBV7-9 | TRBD1 | TGTGCCAGCAGCTTACGTCGCGACAGGGTAGGAGAGACCCAGTACTTC | CASSLRRDRVGETQYF
TRBJ2-5 | few | TRBV9 | TRBD1 | TGTGCCAGCAGCGTAGGTGGACAGGAGGATCCCCAGTACTTC | CASSVGGQEDPQYF
TRBJ2-3 | - | TRBV6-1 | - | TGTGCCAGCAGTGAAGACTCTCGAGGGAGAAGCACAGATACGCAGTATTTT | CASSEDSRGRSTDTQYF
TRBJ2-3 | few | TRBV24-1 | TRBD1 | TGTGCCACCAGTGTTACAGGGGGAGATACGCAGTATTTT | CATSVTGGDTQYF
TRBJ1-6 | - | TRBV14 | - | TGTGCCAGCAGCCCTTTAGCGGTGGATTCACCCCTCCACTTT | CASSPLAVDSPLHF
TRBJ2-7 | many | TRBV7-2 | - | TGTGCCAGCAGGGACGGGTTTCCGACCTACGAGCAGTACTTC | CASRDGFPTYEQYF
TRBJ2-5 | many | TRBV7-8 | TRBD2 | TGTGCCAGCAGCACTAGCGGGGGGGTCCAAGAGACCCAGTACTTC | CASSTSGGVQETQYF
TRBJ1-2 | many | TRBV25-1 | TRBD1 | TGTGCCAGCAGTGAATATGGGGGACAGGATACTGGCTACACCTTC | CASSEYGGQDTGYTF